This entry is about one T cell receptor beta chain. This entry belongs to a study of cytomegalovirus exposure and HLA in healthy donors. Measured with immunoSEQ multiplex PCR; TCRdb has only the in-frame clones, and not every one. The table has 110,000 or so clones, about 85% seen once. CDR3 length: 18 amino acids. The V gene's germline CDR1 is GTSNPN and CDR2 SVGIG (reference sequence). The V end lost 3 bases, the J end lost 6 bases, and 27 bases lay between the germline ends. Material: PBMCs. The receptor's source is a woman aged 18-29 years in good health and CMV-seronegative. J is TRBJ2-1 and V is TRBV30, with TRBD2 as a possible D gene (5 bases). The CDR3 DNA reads TGTGCCTGGAGCTTAGGGCCCGGAGGAGCCTTGAGAGGCAATGAGCAGTTCTTC. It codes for CAWSLGPGGALRGNEQFF.